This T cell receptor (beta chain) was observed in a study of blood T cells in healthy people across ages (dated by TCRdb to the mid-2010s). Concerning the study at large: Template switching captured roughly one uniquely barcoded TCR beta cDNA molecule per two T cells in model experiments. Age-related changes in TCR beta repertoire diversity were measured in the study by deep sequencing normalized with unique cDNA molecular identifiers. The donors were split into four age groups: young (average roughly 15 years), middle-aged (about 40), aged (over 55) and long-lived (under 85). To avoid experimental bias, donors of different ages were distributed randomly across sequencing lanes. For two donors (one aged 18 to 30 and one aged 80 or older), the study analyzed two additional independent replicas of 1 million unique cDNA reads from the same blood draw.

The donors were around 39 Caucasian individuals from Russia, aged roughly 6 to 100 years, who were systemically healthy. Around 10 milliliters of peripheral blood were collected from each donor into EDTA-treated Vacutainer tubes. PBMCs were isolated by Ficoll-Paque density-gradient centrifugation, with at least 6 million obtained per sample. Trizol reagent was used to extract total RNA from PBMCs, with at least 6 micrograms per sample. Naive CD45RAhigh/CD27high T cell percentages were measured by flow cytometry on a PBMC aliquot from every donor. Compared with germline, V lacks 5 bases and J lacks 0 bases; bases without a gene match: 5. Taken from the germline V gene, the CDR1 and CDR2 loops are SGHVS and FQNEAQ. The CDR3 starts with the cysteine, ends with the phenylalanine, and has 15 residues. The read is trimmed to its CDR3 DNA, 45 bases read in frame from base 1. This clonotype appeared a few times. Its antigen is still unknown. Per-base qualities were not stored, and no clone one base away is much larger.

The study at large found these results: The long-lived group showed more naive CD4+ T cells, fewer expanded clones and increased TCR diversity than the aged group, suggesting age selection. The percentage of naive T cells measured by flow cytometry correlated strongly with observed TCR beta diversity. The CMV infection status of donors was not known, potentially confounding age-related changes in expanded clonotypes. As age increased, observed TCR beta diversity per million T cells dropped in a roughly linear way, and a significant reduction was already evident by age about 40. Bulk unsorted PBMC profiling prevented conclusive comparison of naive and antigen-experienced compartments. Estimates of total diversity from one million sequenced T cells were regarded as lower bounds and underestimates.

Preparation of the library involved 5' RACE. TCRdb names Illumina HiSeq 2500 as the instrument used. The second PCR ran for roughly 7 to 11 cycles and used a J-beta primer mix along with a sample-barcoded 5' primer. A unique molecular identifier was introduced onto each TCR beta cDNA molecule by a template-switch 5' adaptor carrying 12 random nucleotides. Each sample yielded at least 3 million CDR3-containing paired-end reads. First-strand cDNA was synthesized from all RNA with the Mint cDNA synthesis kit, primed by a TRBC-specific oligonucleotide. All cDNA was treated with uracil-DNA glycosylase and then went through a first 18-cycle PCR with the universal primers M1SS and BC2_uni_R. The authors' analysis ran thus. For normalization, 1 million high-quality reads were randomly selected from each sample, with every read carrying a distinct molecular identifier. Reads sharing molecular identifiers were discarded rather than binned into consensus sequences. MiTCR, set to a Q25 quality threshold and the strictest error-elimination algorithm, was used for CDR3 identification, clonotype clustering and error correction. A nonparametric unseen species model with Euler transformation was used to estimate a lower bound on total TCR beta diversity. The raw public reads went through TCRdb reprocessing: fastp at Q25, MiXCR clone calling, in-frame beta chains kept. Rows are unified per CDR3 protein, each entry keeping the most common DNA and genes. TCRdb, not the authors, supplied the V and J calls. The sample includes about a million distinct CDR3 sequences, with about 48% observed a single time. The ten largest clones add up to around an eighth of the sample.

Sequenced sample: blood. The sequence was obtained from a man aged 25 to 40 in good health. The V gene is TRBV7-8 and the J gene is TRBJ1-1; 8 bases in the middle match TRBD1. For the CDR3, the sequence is CASSATTGVNTEAFF. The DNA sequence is TGTGCCAGCAGCGCCACGACAGGGGTGAACACTGAAGCTTTCTTT.